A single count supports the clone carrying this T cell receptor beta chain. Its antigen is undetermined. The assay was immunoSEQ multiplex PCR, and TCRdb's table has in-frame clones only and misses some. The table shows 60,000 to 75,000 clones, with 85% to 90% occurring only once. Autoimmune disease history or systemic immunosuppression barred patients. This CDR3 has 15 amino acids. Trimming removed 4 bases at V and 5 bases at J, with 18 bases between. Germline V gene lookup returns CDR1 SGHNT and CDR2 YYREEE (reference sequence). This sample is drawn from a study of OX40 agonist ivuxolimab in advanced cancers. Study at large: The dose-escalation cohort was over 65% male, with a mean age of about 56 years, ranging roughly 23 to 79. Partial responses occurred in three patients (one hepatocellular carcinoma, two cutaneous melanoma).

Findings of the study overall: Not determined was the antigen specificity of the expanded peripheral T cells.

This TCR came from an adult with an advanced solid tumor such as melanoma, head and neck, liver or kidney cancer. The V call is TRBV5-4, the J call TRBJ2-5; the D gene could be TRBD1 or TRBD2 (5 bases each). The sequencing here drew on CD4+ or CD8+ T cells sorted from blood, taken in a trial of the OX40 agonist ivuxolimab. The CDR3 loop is CASSAPGPGTETQYF. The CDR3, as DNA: TGTGCCAGCAGCGCGCCTGGGCCCGGGACGGAGACCCAGTACTTC.